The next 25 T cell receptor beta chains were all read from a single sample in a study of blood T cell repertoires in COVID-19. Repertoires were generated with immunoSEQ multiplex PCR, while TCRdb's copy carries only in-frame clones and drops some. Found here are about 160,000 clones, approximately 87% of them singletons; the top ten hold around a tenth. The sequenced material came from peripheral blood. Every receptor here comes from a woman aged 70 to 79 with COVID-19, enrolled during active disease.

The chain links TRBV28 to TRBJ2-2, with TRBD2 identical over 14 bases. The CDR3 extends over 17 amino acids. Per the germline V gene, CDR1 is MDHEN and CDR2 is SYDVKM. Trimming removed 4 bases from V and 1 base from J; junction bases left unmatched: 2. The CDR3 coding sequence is TGTGCCAGCAGTTCAGGACTAGCGGGGGGGAACACCGGGGAGCTGTTTTTT. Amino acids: CASSSGLAGGNTGELFF.

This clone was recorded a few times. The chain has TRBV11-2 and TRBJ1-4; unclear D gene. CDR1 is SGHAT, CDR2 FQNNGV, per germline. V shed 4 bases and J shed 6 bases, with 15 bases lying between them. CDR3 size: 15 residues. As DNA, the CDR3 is TGTGCCAGCAGCTCCACCGGGAGGCGGGATGAAAAACTGTTTTTT. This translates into CASSSTGRRDEKLFF.

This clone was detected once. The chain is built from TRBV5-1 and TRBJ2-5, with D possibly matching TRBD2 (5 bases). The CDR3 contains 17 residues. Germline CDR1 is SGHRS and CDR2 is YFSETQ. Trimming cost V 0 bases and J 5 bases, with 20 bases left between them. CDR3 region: CASSLGVSAGSGETQYF. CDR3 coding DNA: TGCGCCAGCAGCTTGGGAGTTTCCGCGGGTTCGGGGGAGACCCAGTACTTC.

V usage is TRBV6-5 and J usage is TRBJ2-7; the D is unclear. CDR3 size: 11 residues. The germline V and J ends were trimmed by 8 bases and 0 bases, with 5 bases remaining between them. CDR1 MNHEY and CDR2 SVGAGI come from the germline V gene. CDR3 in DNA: TGTGCCAGCCGGAGCTCCTACGAGCAGTACTTC. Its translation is CASRSSYEQYF.

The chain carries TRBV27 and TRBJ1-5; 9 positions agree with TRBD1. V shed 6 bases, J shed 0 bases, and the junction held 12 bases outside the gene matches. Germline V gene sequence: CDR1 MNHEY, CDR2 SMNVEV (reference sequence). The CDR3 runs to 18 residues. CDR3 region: CASRHHGTGIYSNQPQHF. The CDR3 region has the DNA TGTGCCAGCAGACATCACGGGACAGGGATCTATAGCAATCAGCCCCAGCATTTT.

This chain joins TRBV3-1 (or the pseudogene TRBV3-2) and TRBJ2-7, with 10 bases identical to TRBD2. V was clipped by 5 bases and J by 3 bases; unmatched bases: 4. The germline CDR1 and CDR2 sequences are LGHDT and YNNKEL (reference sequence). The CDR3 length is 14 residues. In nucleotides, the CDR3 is TGTGCCAGCAGCACGAGCGGGGGGGACTACGAGCAGTACTTC. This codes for CASSTSGGDYEQYF.

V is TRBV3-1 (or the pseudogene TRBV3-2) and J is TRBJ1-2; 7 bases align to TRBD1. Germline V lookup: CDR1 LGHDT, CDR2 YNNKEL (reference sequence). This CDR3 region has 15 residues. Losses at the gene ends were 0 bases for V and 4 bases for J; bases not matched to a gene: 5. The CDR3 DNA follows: TGTGCCAGCAGCCAAGATGTAGGGGGCAGCTATGGCTACACCTTC. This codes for CASSQDVGGSYGYTF.

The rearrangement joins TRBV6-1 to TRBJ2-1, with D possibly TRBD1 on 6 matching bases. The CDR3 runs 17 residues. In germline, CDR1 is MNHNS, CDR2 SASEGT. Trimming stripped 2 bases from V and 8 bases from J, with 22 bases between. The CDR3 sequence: CASSEQRGTGPYDEQFF. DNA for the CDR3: TGTGCCAGCAGTGAACAGAGGGGGACCGGCCCATACGATGAGCAGTTCTTC.

In nucleotides, the CDR3 is TGTGCCACCCTGACTGACTACGAGCAGTACTTC. Protein sequence: CATLTDYEQYF. V is TRBV28 and J is TRBJ2-7; D not certain. Trimming took off 10 bases at V and 3 bases at J, with 10 bases between the two ends. The CDR3 contains 11 residues. Looked up from germline, CDR1 is MDHEN and CDR2 is SYDVKM. Full variable domain (remainder filled in from reference TRBV28 and TRBJ2-7): DVKVTQSSRYLVKRTGEKVFLECVQDMDHENMFWYRQDPGLGLRLIYFSYDVKMKEKGDIPEGYSVSREKKERFSLILESASTNQTSMYLCATLTDYEQYFGPGTRLTVT.

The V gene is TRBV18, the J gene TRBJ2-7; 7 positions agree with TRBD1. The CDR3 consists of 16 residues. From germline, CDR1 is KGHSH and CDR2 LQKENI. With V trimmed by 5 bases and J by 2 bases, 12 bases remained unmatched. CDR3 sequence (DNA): TGTGCCAGCTCAGTGGCGACAGGGAGTAGTACCTACGAGCAGTACTTC. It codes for CASSVATGSSTYEQYF.

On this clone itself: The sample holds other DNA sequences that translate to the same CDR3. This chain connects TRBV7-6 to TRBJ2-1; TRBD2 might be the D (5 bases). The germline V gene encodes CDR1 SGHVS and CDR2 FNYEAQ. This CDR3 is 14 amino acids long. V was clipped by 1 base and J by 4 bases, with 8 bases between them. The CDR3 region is CASSLGTGYNEQFF. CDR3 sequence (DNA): TGTGCCAGCAGCTTAGGGACTGGTTACAATGAGCAGTTCTTC.

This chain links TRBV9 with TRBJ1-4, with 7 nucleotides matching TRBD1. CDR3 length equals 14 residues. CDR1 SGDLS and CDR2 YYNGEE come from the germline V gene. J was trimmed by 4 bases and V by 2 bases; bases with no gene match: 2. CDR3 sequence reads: CASSVGQNNEKLFF. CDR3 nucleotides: TGTGCCAGCAGCGTGGGACAGAATAATGAAAAACTGTTTTTT.

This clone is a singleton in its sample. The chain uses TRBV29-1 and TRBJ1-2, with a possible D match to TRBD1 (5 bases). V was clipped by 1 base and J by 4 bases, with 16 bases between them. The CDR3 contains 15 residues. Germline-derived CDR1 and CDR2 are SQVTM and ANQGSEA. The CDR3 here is CSVEAGRQTSYGYTF. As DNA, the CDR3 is TGCAGCGTTGAAGCGGGTCGACAGACCTCCTATGGCTACACCTTC.

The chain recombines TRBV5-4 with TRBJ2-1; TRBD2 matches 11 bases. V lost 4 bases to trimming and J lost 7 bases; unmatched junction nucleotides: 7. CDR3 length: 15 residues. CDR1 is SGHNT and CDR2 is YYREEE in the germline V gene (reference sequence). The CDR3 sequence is CASSVSSGGRNEQFF. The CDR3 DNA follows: TGTGCCAGCAGCGTATCTAGCGGGGGGAGGAATGAGCAGTTCTTC.

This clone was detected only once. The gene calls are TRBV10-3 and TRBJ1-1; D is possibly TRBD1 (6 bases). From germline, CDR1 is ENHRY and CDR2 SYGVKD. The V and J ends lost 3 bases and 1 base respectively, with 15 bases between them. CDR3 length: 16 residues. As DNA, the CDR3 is TGTGCCATCAGTGACCTACAGGGTATCGCGAACACTGAAGCTTTCTTT. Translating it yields CAISDLQGIANTEAFF.

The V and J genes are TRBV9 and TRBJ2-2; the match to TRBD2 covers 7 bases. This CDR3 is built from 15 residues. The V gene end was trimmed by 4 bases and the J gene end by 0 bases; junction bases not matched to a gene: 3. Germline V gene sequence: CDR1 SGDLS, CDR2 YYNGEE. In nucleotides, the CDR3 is TGTGCCAGCAGCAGTGGGGGGGCGAACACCGGGGAGCTGTTTTTT. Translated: CASSSGGANTGELFF.

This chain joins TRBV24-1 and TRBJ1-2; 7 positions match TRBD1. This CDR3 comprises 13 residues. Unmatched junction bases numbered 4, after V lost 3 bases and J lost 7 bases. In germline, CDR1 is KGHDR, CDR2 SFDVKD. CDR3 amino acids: CATSDGQAGGYTF. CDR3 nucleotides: TGTGCCACCAGTGATGGACAGGCGGGTGGCTACACCTTC.

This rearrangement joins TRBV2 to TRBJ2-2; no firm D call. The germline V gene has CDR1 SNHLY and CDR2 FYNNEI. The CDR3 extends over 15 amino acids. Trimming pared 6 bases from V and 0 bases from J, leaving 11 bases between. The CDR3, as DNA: TGTGCCAGCAGAGCAGTCAGGCCGAACACCGGGGAGCTGTTTTTT. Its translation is CASRAVRPNTGELFF.

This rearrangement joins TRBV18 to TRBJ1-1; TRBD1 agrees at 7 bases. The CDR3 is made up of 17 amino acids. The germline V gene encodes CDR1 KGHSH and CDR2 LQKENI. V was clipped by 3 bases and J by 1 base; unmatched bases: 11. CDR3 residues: CASSPSTDRAGNTEAFF. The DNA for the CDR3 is TGTGCCAGCTCACCTTCTACAGACAGGGCGGGGAACACTGAAGCTTTCTTT.

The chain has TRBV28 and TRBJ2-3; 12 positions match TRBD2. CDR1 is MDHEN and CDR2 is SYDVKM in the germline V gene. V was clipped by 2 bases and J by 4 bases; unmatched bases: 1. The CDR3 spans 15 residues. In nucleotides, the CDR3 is TGTGCCAGCAGTTTACTAGCGGGGGGGGCAGATACGCAGTATTTT. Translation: CASSLLAGGADTQYF.

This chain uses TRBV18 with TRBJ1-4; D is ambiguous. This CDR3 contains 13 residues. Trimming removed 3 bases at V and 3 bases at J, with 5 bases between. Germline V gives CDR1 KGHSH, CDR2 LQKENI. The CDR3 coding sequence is TGTGCCAGCTCACCTCTAGCTAATGAAAAACTGTTTTTT. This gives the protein CASSPLANEKLFF.

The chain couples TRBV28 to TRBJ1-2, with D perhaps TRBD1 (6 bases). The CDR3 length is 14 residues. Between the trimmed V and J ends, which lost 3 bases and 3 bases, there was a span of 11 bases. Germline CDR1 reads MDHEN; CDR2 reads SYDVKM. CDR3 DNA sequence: TGTGCCAGCAGTTTGGGCGACAGGTACTATGGCTACACCTTC. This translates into CASSLGDRYYGYTF.

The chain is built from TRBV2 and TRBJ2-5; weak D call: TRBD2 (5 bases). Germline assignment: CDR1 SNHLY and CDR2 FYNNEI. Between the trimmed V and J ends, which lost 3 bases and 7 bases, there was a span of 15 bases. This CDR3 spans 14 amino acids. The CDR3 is CASSESSGTGTQYF. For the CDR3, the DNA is TGTGCCAGCAGTGAGTCGAGCGGCACGGGGACCCAGTACTTC.

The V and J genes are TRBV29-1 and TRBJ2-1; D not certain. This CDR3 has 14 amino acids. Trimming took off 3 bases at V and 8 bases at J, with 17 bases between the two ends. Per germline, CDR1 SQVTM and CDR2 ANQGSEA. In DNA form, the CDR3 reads TGCAGCGTTGATGGCGGTGGGTTTAGCTATGAGCAGTTCTTC. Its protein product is CSVDGGGFSYEQFF.

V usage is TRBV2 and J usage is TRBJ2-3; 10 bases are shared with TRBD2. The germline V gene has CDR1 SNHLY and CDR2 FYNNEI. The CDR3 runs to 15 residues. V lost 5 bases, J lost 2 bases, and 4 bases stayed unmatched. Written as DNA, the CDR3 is TGTGCCAGCAGTCCCACTAGCGGGATCACAGATACGCAGTATTTT. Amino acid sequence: CASSPTSGITDTQYF.